This record looks at one TCR beta chain sequence and its context. After isolation, RNA underwent reverse transcription to generate cDNA as the sequencing template. Some clones are missing from TCRdb's copy, which holds only in-frame ones; the method was immunoSEQ multiplex PCR. This table has about 190,000 clones, 55% to 70% appearing once. The sample belongs to a study of CD8+ T cells in alopecia areata. Overall study context: Administration of oral tofacitinib to treated patients was at 5 to 10 mg twice daily.

Germline CDR1 reads LGHNA; CDR2 reads YSLEER. This CDR3 contains 18 residues. V lost 3 bases and J lost 2; bases outside the gene matches: 13. Treatment described: oral pan-JAK inhibitor, 5-10 mg twice daily. Here the sequenced sample was CD4+ T cells sorted from blood, taken at week 4, from a patient treated with tofacitinib. This TCR was recovered from a human donor with alopecia areata. The chain employs TRBV4-3 and TRBJ1-5; 7 bases match TRBD1. CDR3 DNA sequence: TGCGCCAGCAGCCAGGAGCTCGGGACAGCCTTTGGCAATCAGCCCCAGCATTTT. Its protein product is CASSQELGTAFGNQPQHF.